This section outlines one T cell receptor beta chain sequence together with its context. Its specificity is not known. The data were produced by immunoSEQ multiplex PCR, yet TCRdb's version contains in-frame clones alone and is incomplete. The data show 90,000 to 120,000 clones, 75% to 95% seen once. This CDR3 is 11 amino acids long. V lost 0 bases and J 10 bases, leaving 9 bases between the germline ends. CDR1 and CDR2 from the germline V gene are GTSNPN and SVGIG (reference sequence). Second-dose schedules of about 4 or about 12 weeks were combined. The sample comes from a study of T cell responses to AZD1222 COVID-19 vaccine. Study-level results: Close to half of all spike-specific TCRs reportedly target regions of the variants that are unmutated. There were mostly white British donors and more females than males, and clonal diversity was possibly underestimated. Spike was spanned by vaccine-associated CD4 TCRs, which were dominant at 160-218 and 743-854.

The TCR originated in an adult who received the AZD1222 COVID-19 vaccine. The chain has TRBV30 and TRBJ1-2; D gene uncertain. The specimen comprised peripheral blood, sampled 28 days after the second AZD1222 dose. The CDR3 DNA sequence: TGTGCCTGGAGTGTAACGATTTTCTACACCTTC. Translated: CAWSVTIFYTF.